The 15 T cell receptor beta chains reported below all come from one sample, sequenced in a study of T cell changes during pregnancy in multiple sclerosis. Using immunoSEQ multiplex PCR, the repertoire was profiled, and TCRdb retains in-frame clones only, with some absent. The repertoire has about 45,000 clones, 70% to 90% of them found once; the top ten carry around 0.6%. Specimen: CD4+ T cells from peripheral blood mononuclear cells, collected in the first trimester of pregnancy. Every receptor here comes from a female donor with multiple sclerosis, enrolled in a pregnancy study.

This chain uses TRBV28 with TRBJ2-5; weak D call: TRBD2 (6 bases). The CDR3 length is 14 residues. V lost 7 bases and J lost 1, with 13 bases in between. Germline V gene data show CDR1 as MDHEN and CDR2 as SYDVKM. This chain's CDR3 is CASNPGGLQETQYF. Here the CDR3 DNA reads TGTGCCAGCAACCCTGGAGGGCTCCAAGAGACCCAGTACTTC.

The V call is TRBV30, the J call TRBJ1-2; perhaps TRBD1 as D (5 bases). Germline-derived CDR1 and CDR2 are GTSNPN and SVGIG (reference sequence). Trimming removed 1 base at V and 3 bases at J, with 9 bases between. This CDR3 comprises 13 residues. The CDR3 spells CAWSDWGDYGYTF. In DNA, the CDR3 is TGTGCCTGGAGTGATTGGGGGGACTATGGCTACACCTTC.

This rearrangement joins TRBV19 to TRBJ1-4; 7 bases agree with TRBD1. Germline V CDR1 and CDR2: LNHDA, SQIVND (reference sequence). This CDR3 is 15 amino acids long. The junction had 16 bases not matched to a gene; V was cut back by 10 bases and J by 8 bases. The CDR3 coding sequence is TGTGCCACCGAGAGGGTAGGGGCAGGGGGAGAAAAACTGTTTTTT. This translates into CATERVGAGGEKLFF.

The gene calls are TRBV10-3 and TRBJ2-5; the D gene is possibly TRBD2 (7 bases). The ends were cut back, 6 bases at V and 5 bases at J, with 13 bases in the middle. Germline CDR1 reads ENHRY; CDR2 reads SYGVKD. The CDR3 loop spans 13 amino acids. The CDR3 nucleotides read TGTGCCATCAGACCCCGGGGGGCGGAGACCCAGTACTTC. Amino acids: CAIRPRGAETQYF.

The chain has TRBV4-1 and TRBJ1-2, with 7 bases aligning to TRBD1. V lost 5 bases and J lost 7; bases outside the gene matches: 7. The germline CDR1 and CDR2 sequences are MGHRA and YSYEKL. This CDR3 spans 13 amino acids. The CDR3 DNA follows: TGCGCCAGCAGCGACCGGGACAGCTCTGGCTACACCTTC. Translation: CASSDRDSSGYTF.

The chain is built from TRBV6-5 and TRBJ1-5; the D gene is possibly TRBD1 (6 bases). Trimming took 5 bases from V and 4 from J, leaving 15 bases between them. Germline values: CDR1 MNHEY, CDR2 SVGAGI. CDR3 length: 15 amino acids. The CDR3 nucleotides are TGTGCCAGCAGTGGCGCCAGGGGTGGTAATCAGCCCCAGCATTTT. Its protein product is CASSGARGGNQPQHF.

The chain carries TRBV5-4 and TRBJ1-4, with 7 bases identical to TRBD1. With V trimmed by 2 bases and J by 5 bases, 6 bases remained unmatched. The CDR3 extends over 15 amino acids. Germline CDR1 reads SGHNT; CDR2 reads YYREEE (reference sequence). The chain's CDR3 is CASSLKEGANEKLFF. For the CDR3, the DNA is TGTGCCAGCAGCTTAAAGGAGGGGGCCAATGAAAAACTGTTTTTT.

The genes are TRBV18 and TRBJ2-7, with D possibly matching TRBD2 (7 bases). Trimming removed 6 bases from V and 3 bases from J, with 15 bases in between. The CDR3 totals 14 residues. The germline V gene encodes CDR1 KGHSH and CDR2 LQKENI. DNA for the CDR3: TGTGCCAGCTCCCCGGGGGCTAGCGGCTACGAGCAGTACTTC. Protein sequence: CASSPGASGYEQYF.

The chain has TRBV2 and TRBJ2-3; 7 nucleotides line up with TRBD1. Germline CDR1 is SNHLY and CDR2 is FYNNEI. The V and J ends lost 5 bases and 5 bases, in that order; junction bases with no gene match: 4. The length of the CDR3 is 13 residues. The CDR3 region is CASSLGQQDTQYF. DNA of the CDR3: TGTGCCAGCAGTTTGGGACAGCAAGATACGCAGTATTTT.

This chain uses TRBV6-1 with TRBJ1-1, with TRBD1 as a possible D gene (6 bases). Per the germline V gene, CDR1 is MNHNS and CDR2 is SASEGT. The CDR3 covers 13 residues. V lost 7 bases, J lost 1 base, and 10 bases lay in between. The DNA for the CDR3 is TGTGCCAGCAACCACAGGGCGAACACTGAAGCTTTCTTT. Its translation: CASNHRANTEAFF.

The chain employs TRBV7-9 and TRBJ1-4; weak D call: TRBD1 (5 bases). The germline V and J ends were trimmed by 0 bases and 7 bases, with 9 bases remaining between them. CDR1 is SEHNR and CDR2 is FQNEAQ in the germline V gene (reference sequence). The CDR3 sequence is 14 residues long. CDR3 nucleotides: TGTGCCAGCAGCTTAGCCAGGGATGGTGAAAAACTGTTTTTT. Protein sequence: CASSLARDGEKLFF. Variable domain in full (rest from reference TRBV7-9 and TRBJ1-4): DTGVSQNPRHKITKRGQNVTFRCDPISEHNRLYWYRQTLGQGPEFLTYFQNEAQLEKSRLLSDRFSAERPKGSFSTLEIQRTEQGDSAMYLCASSLARDGEKLFFGSGTQLSVL.

The chain uses TRBV4-3 and TRBJ2-5, with 7 positions matching TRBD1. The CDR3 consists of 15 residues. Germline-derived CDR1 and CDR2 are LGHNA and YSLEER. Unmatched junction bases numbered 3, after V lost 0 bases and J lost 2 bases. Written as DNA, the CDR3 is TGCGCCAGCAGCCAAGAACACAGGGGACAAGAGACCCAGTACTTC. Its translation is CASSQEHRGQETQYF.

The J gene is TRBJ2-5, the V gene TRBV19, with 8 nucleotides matching TRBD1. This CDR3 comprises 16 residues. The germline V gene has CDR1 LNHDA and CDR2 SQIVND (reference sequence). The V and J ends lost 7 bases and 5 bases, in that order; junction bases with no gene match: 15. The CDR3 nucleotides are TGTGCCAGTACCCAGAGCAGCAACAGGGGGAAGGAGACCCAGTACTTC. Translating it yields CASTQSSNRGKETQYF.

The chain recombines TRBV5-1 with TRBJ1-3, with D unresolved. This CDR3 has 13 amino acids. CDR1 and CDR2 (germline): SGHRS, YFSETQ. The V and J ends lost 5 bases and 8 bases respectively, with 14 bases between them. This chain's CDR3 is CASRESGMDTIYF. DNA of the CDR3: TGCGCCAGCAGGGAGTCTGGTATGGACACCATATATTTT.

V is TRBV19 and J is TRBJ1-1, with 8 bases lining up with TRBD1. CDR3 size: 15 residues. V trimming: 5 bases; J trimming: 0 bases; junction bases outside the gene matches: 5. Germline CDR1 reads LNHDA; CDR2 reads SQIVND (reference sequence). The CDR3 region has the DNA TGTGCCAGTAGTCAGGGGGCCTGGGTGAACACTGAAGCTTTCTTT. Translation gives CASSQGAWVNTEAFF.